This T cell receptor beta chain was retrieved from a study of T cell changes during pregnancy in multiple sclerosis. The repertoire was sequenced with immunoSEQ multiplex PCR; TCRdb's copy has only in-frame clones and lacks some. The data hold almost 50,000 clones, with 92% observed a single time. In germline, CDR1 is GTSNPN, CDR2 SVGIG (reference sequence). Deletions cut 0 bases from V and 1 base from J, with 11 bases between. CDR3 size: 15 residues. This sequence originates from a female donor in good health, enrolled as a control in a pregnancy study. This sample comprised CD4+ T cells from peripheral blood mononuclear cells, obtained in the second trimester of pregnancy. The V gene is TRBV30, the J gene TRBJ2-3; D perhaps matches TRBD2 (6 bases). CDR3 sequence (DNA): TGTGCCTGGAGTGTATGGCGGGGCCGCACAGATACGCAGTATTTT. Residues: CAWSVWRGRTDTQYF.